The 23 T cell receptor beta chains below all came from one sample that was sequenced in a study of early T cells in non-severe SARS-CoV-2 infection. TCRdb recomputed calls from the 5' RACE reads with MiXCR, one row per CDR3 protein. The data contain around 28,000 distinct CDR3 sequences, about 5% of them singletons. The sample consisted of whole blood. The receptors originated from an adult who was a healthcare worker with PCR-confirmed SARS-CoV-2 infection or an uninfected control (not recorded which).

On this clonotype itself: A read error may be the cause here, since a much bigger clone is one base away. The rearrangement joins TRBV30 to TRBJ2-1, with TRBD1 as a possible D gene (5 bases). The CDR3 is 16 amino acids. CDR1 is GTSNPN, CDR2 SVGIG, per germline (reference sequence). V was cut by 0 bases and J by 1 base, with 13 bases left in between. The CDR3 sequence: CAWSVRGQASYNEQFF. In DNA form, the CDR3 reads TGTGCCTGGAGTGTACGAGGACAAGCTTCCTACAATGAGCAGTTCTTC.

This clonotype was picked up many times. V usage is TRBV12-3 or TRBV12-4 and J usage is TRBJ1-2, with TRBD1 identical over 11 bases. This CDR3 contains 18 residues. Trimming cost V 6 bases and J 0 bases; bases outside gene matches: 12. The DNA for the CDR3 is TGTGCCAGCAGCCCAACCTTGGGACAGGGGGGAACTAACTATGGCTACACCTTC. Translated: CASSPTLGQGGTNYGYTF.

This clonotype was seen a few times. The J gene is TRBJ1-2, the V gene TRBV27; the match to TRBD1 covers 8 bases. The CDR3 has 15 amino acids. CDR1 is MNHEY, CDR2 SMNVEV, per germline (reference sequence). With V trimmed by 5 bases and J by 1 base, 6 bases remained unmatched. CDR3 coding DNA: TGTGCCAGCAGTCCAAGGACAGGGTATAACTATGGCTACACCTTC. It translates to CASSPRTGYNYGYTF.

This clonotype was seen a few times. CDR3 in DNA: TGTGCCAGCAGCCGAAGTAGGCGTCCCGAAGGCTACGAGCAGTACTTC. Protein product: CASSRSRRPEGYEQYF. This chain uses TRBV7-6 with TRBJ2-7; D is unclear. V was trimmed by 5 bases and J by 3 bases, leaving 20 bases between them. The CDR3 is 16 residues long. CDR1 and CDR2 from the germline V gene are SGHVS and FNYEAQ. The variable domain in full, with the rest retrieved from reference TRBV7-6 and TRBJ2-7, is GAGVSQSPRYKVTKRGQDVALRCDPISGHVSLYWYRQALGQGPEFLTYFNYEAQQDKSGLPNDRFSAERPEGSISTLTIQRTEQRDSAMYRCASSRSRRPEGYEQYFGPGTRLTVT.

This clonotype was counted a few times. The V gene is TRBV20-1, the J gene TRBJ1-6, with D possibly being TRBD1 (6 bases). The V gene lost 2 bases and the J gene lost 9 bases, with 14 bases spanning the gap. This CDR3 spans 14 amino acids. CDR1 DFQATT and CDR2 SNEGSKA come from the germline V gene (reference sequence). The CDR3 nucleotides read TGCAGTGCTAGATCGGACAGAGGTGTTTCACCCCTCCACTTT. Translating gives CSARSDRGVSPLHF.

This clonotype was found many times. The chain recombines TRBV20-1 with TRBJ2-7; the D is unclear. Trimming pared 6 bases from V and 3 bases from J, leaving 12 bases between. The CDR3 totals 12 residues. Germline assignment: CDR1 DFQATT and CDR2 SNEGSKA (reference sequence). In DNA, the CDR3 is TGCAGTGCGCCGAGGAAGAACTACGAGCAGTACTTC. This encodes CSAPRKNYEQYF.

At least ten counts were recorded for this clonotype. CDR3 sequence reads: CASVPHSGSQGEQYF. The CDR3 nucleotides read TGTGCCAGCGTCCCTCACAGCGGGAGCCAGGGCGAGCAGTACTTC. V gene TRBV7-2 combines with J gene TRBJ2-7; 8 bases agree with TRBD2. Germline V gene data show CDR1 as SGHTA and CDR2 as FQGNSA. V gave up 8 bases and J gave up 6 bases; unmatched junction bases: 15. CDR3 length equals 15 residues.

This clonotype has ten or more counts. The chain employs TRBV10-2 and TRBJ2-5; D is uncertain. Germline assignment: CDR1 WSHSY and CDR2 SAAADI. There are 10 residues in the CDR3. Trimming took 6 bases from V and 5 from J, leaving 4 bases between them. CDR3 sequence (DNA): TGCGCCAGCAGGGCGGAGACCCAGTACTTC. This gives the protein CASRAETQYF.

There are many counts of this clonotype. V is TRBV29-1 and J is TRBJ1-5; 7 nucleotides line up with TRBD1. Unmatched junction bases numbered 6, after V lost 6 bases and J lost 4 bases. CDR1 is SQVTM and CDR2 is ANQGSEA in the germline V gene. There are 13 residues in the CDR3. CDR3 amino acids: CSVATGLNQPQHF. As DNA, the CDR3 is TGCAGCGTAGCGACAGGGCTAAATCAGCCCCAGCATTTT. The entire variable domain, with the rest obtained from reference TRBV29-1 and TRBJ1-5, is as follows: SAVISQKPSRDICQRGTSLTIQCQVDSQVTMMFWYRQQPGQSLTLIATANQGSEATYESGFVIDKFPISRPNLTFSTLTVSNMSPEDSSIYLCSVATGLNQPQHFGDGTRLSIL.

This clonotype was seen ten or more times. The V call is TRBV11-2, the J call TRBJ2-2, with D maybe TRBD1 (6 bases). The V end lost 7 bases, the J end lost 3 bases, and 12 bases lay between the germline ends. This CDR3 region has 14 residues. Germline assignment: CDR1 SGHAT and CDR2 FQNNGV. As DNA, the CDR3 is TGTGCCAGCATGGGGGCCCGAGACACCGGGGAGCTGTTTTTT. This gives the protein CASMGARDTGELFF.

This clonotype was seen more than once but under ten times. The chain carries TRBV7-8 and TRBJ2-5; D is ambiguous. V lost 5 bases to trimming and J lost 1 base, with 11 bases between them. CDR1 is SGHVS, CDR2 FQNEAQ, per germline. The CDR3 has 14 residues. The CDR3 protein is CASSPSTAQETQYF. As DNA, the CDR3 is TGTGCCAGCAGCCCTTCCACAGCCCAAGAGACCCAGTACTTC.

This clonotype has a count of ten or more. The chain has TRBV25-1 and TRBJ2-1, with 9 bases identical to TRBD2. This CDR3 is built from 15 residues. V lost 4 bases to trimming and J lost 8 bases; unmatched junction nucleotides: 9. CDR1 is MGHDK and CDR2 is SYGVNS in the germline V gene. CDR3 in amino acids: CASSVAGARTDEQFF. CDR3 bases: TGTGCCAGCAGTGTAGCGGGAGCAAGAACGGATGAGCAGTTCTTC.

This clonotype was observed at least ten times. The J gene is TRBJ2-3, the V gene TRBV7-8; no clear D gene. Germline V gene lookup returns CDR1 SGHVS and CDR2 FQNEAQ. This CDR3 contains 14 residues. Trimming took off 10 bases at V and 0 bases at J, with 14 bases between the two ends. CDR3 in amino acids: CATIGVPSTDTQYF. The CDR3 DNA follows: TGTGCCACCATAGGTGTACCTAGCACAGATACGCAGTATTTT. Full variable domain (outside the CDR3, taken from reference TRBV7-8 and TRBJ2-3): GAGVSQSPRYKVAKRGQDVALRCDPISGHVSLFWYQQALGQGPEFLTYFQNEAQLDKSGLPSDRFFAERPEGSVSTLKIQRTQQEDSAVYLCATIGVPSTDTQYFGPGTRLTVL.

V gene TRBV28 combines with J gene TRBJ1-2, with a weak D call TRBD1 (6 bases). Germline CDR1 and CDR2: MDHEN and SYDVKM. V shed 6 bases and J shed 4 bases, with 18 bases lying between them. The CDR3 has 15 amino acids. CDR3 sequence (DNA): TGTGCCAGCAGACCCCCCGGGGGGCGAGCCTATGGCTACACCTTC. Residues: CASRPPGGRAYGYTF.

This clonotype was seen more than once but under ten times. This may come from a read error, since a much larger clone is one base off. This chain joins TRBV19 and TRBJ2-7; tentatively, D is TRBD1 or TRBD2 (6 bases each). The germline V gene has CDR1 LNHDA and CDR2 SQIVND (reference sequence). This CDR3 contains 16 residues. For the CDR3, the DNA is TGTGCCTGTAGTATGCCGGCGGGACACCTAACCTACGAGCAGTACTTC. Translated, it gives CACSMPAGHLTYEQYF.

This clonotype was observed a few times. V usage is TRBV7-9 and J usage is TRBJ1-1, with D possibly TRBD1 on 6 matching bases. The germline CDR1 and CDR2 sequences are SEHNR and FQNEAQ (reference sequence). The CDR3 sequence is 15 residues long. The V end lost 7 bases, the J end lost 0 bases, and 15 bases lay between the germline ends. CDR3 bases: TGTGCCAGCATCCACTGGCAGGGGATGAACACTGAAGCTTTCTTT. Protein: CASIHWQGMNTEAFF.

This clonotype was recorded many times. This rearrangement joins TRBV19 to TRBJ2-6; D unclear. V was pared by 3 bases and J by 0 bases, with 6 bases between. The CDR3 length is 15 residues. Germline CDR1 LNHDA, CDR2 SQIVND (reference sequence). Here the CDR3 DNA reads TGTGCCAGTAGTATTGCGCGCTCTGGGGCCAACGTCCTGACTTTC. Protein: CASSIARSGANVLTF. The full variable domain, with the rest looked up from reference TRBV19 and TRBJ2-6, is DGGITQSPKYLFRKEGQNVTLSCEQNLNHDAMYWYRQDPGQGLRLIYYSQIVNDFQKGDIAEGYSVSREKKESFPLTVTSAQKNPTAFYLCASSIARSGANVLTFGAGSRLTVL.

This clonotype was counted ten times or more. The chain has TRBV5-1 and TRBJ2-7, with D unclear. The V end was cut by 4 bases, the J end by 3 bases, with 14 bases between. The CDR3 covers 14 residues. Looked up from germline, CDR1 is SGHRS and CDR2 is YFSETQ. The CDR3 DNA is TGCGCCAGCAGCCGTGATCGTAGCAACTACGAGCAGTACTTC. It yields the protein CASSRDRSNYEQYF.

In its sample, this clonotype was seen many times. The genes are TRBV12-3 or TRBV12-4 and TRBJ2-7; 7 bases align to TRBD1. Trimming cost V 5 bases and J 2 bases; bases outside gene matches: 6. The CDR3 length is 14 residues. The CDR3 loop is CASSVGTEAYEQYF. DNA for the CDR3: TGTGCCAGCAGTGTTGGGACAGAAGCCTACGAGCAGTACTTC.

This clonotype was picked up many times. The J gene is TRBJ2-3, the V gene TRBV12-3 or TRBV12-4; 7 nucleotides align to TRBD1. With V trimmed by 6 bases and J by 4 bases, 7 bases remained unmatched. CDR3 length: 14 amino acids. The CDR3 is CASSDRDRADTQYF. CDR3 in DNA: TGTGCCAGCAGCGACAGGGACCGGGCAGATACGCAGTATTTT.

This clonotype was recorded many times. The chain couples TRBV18 to TRBJ1-1; the D is unclear. CDR3 length: 15 amino acids. V was clipped by 3 bases and J by 7 bases, with 18 bases between them. Looked up from germline, CDR1 is KGHSH and CDR2 is LQKENI. The CDR3 sequence is CASSPSEGSIGEAFF. Written as DNA, the CDR3 is TGTGCCAGCTCACCCTCAGAGGGTTCGATCGGTGAAGCTTTCTTT. Filled out from reference TRBV18 and TRBJ1-1, the complete variable domain reads NAGVMQNPRHLVRRRGQEARLRCSPMKGHSHVYWYRQLPEEGLKFMVYLQKENIIDESGMPKERFSAEFPKEGPSILRIQQVVRGDSAAYFCASSPSEGSIGEAFFGQGTRLTVV.

This clonotype has more than one count but fewer than ten. The chain is built from TRBV10-3 and TRBJ2-1, with 8 bases that match TRBD2. The CDR3 length is 13 residues. V trimming: 2 bases; J trimming: 7 bases; junction bases outside the gene matches: 1. The germline V gene encodes CDR1 ENHRY and CDR2 SYGVKD. DNA for the CDR3: TGTGCCATCAGTGAGCGGGAGGGAAATGAGCAGTTCTTC. Its translation: CAISEREGNEQFF.

The sample holds a few counts of this clonotype. V is TRBV20-1 and J is TRBJ1-2; D perhaps matches TRBD1 (5 bases). V lost 1 base and J 2 bases, leaving 5 bases between the germline ends. The CDR3 contains 12 residues. The V gene's germline CDR1 is DFQATT and CDR2 SNEGSKA (reference sequence). The CDR3 is CSARGGNYGYTF. CDR3 DNA sequence: TGCAGTGCTAGAGGGGGCAACTATGGCTACACCTTC.